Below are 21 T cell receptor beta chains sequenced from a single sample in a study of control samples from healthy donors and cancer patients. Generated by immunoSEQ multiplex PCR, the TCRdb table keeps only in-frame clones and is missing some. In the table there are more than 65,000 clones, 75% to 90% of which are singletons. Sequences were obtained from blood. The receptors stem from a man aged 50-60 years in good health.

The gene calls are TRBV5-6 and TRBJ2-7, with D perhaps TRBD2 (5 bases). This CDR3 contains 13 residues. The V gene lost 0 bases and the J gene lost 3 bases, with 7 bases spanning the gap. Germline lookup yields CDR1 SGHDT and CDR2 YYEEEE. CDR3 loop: CASSLAGNYEQYF. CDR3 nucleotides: TGTGCCAGCAGCTTGGCGGGGAACTACGAGCAGTACTTC.

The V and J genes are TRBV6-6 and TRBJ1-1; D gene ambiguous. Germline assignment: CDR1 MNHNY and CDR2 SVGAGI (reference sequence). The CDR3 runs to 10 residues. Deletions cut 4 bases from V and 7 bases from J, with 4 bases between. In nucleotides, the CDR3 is TGTGCCAGCAGTTTGGGTGAAGCTTTCTTT. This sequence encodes CASSLGEAFF.

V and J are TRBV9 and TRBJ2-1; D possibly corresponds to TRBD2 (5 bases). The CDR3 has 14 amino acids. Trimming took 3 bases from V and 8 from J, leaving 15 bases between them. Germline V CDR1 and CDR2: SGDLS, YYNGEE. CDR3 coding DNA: TGTGCCAGCAGCGGCTTACTAGAGGGCCATGAGCAGTTCTTC. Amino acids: CASSGLLEGHEQFF.

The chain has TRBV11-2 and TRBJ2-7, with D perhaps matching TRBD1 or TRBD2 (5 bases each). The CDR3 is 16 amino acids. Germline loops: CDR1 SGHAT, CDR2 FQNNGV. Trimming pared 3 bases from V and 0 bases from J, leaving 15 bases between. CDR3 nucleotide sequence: TGTGCCAGCAGCTTTGACTCAGGGACCCTCTCCTACGAGCAGTACTTC. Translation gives CASSFDSGTLSYEQYF.

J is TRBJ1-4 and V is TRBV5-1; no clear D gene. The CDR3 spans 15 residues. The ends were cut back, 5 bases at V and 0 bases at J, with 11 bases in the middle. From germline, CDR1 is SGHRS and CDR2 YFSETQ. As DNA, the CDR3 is TGCGCCAGCAGAAGAACGGGAGCAACTAATGAAAAACTGTTTTTT. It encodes CASRRTGATNEKLFF.

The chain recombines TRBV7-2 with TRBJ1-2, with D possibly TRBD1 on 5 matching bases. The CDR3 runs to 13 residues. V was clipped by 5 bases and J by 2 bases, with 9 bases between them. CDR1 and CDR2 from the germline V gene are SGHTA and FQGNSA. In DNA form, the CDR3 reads TGTGCCAGCAGCCCCTCAGGGAACTATGGCTACACCTTC. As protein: CASSPSGNYGYTF.

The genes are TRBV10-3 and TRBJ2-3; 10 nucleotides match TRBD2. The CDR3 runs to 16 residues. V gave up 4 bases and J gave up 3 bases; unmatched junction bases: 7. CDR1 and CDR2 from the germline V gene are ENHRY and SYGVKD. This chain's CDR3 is CAISAASGSFTDTQYF. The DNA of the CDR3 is TGTGCCATCAGTGCTGCTAGCGGGAGTTTTACAGATACGCAGTATTTT.

CDR3 region: CASSLETGYGYTF. CDR3 DNA: TGTGCCAGCAGCTTAGAAACAGGGTACGGCTACACCTTC. The chain links TRBV7-2 to TRBJ1-2; possibly TRBD1 for D (6 bases). The length of the CDR3 is 13 residues. Germline-derived CDR1 and CDR2 are SGHTA and FQGNSA. Trimming pared 1 base from V and 8 bases from J, leaving 11 bases between.

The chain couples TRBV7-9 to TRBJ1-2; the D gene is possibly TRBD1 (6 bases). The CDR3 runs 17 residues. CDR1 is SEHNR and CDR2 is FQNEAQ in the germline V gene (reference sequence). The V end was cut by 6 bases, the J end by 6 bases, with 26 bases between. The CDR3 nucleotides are TGTGCCAGCAGTTTCGGCGGGACATTCATTTCCGTTAATGGCTACACCTTC. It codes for CASSFGGTFISVNGYTF. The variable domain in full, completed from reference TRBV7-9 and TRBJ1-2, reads DTGVSQNPRHKITKRGQNVTFRCDPISEHNRLYWYRQTLGQGPEFLTYFQNEAQLEKSRLLSDRFSAERPKGSFSTLEIQRTEQGDSAMYLCASSFGGTFISVNGYTFGSGTRLTVV.

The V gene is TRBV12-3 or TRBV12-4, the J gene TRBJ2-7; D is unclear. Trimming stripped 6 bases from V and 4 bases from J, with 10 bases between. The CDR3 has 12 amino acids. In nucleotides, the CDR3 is TGTGCCAGCAGCTGGACCAGTTACGAGCAGTACTTC. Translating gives CASSWTSYEQYF.

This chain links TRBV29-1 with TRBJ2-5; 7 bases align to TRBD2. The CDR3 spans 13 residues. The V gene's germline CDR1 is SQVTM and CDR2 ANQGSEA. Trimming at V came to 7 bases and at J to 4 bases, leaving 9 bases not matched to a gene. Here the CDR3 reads CSALGGRGETQYF. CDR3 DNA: TGCAGCGCTTTAGGCGGGAGAGGAGAGACCCAGTACTTC.

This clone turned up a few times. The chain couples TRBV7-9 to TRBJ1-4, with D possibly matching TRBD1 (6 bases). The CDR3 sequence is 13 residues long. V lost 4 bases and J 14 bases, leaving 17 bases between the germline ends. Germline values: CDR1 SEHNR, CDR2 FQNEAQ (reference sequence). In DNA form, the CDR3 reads TGTGCCAGCAGCTCTAAGGACAGTCCGGTCCTGTTTTTT. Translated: CASSSKDSPVLFF.

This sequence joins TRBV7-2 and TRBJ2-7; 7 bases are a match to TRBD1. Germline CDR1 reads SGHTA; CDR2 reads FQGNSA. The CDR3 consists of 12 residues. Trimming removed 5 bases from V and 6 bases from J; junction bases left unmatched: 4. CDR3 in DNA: TGTGCCAGCAGCGAAGACAGGGCCGAGCAGTACTTC. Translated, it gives CASSEDRAEQYF.

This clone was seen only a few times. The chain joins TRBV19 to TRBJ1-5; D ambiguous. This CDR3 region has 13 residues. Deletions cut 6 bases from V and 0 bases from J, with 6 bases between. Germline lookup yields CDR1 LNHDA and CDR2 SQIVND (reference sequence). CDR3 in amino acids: CASRWNSNQPQHF. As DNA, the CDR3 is TGTGCCAGTAGGTGGAATAGCAATCAGCCCCAGCATTTT.

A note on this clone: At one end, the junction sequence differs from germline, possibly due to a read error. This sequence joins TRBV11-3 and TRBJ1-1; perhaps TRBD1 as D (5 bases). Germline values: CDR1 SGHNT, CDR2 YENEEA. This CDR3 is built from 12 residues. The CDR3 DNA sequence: TGTGCCAGCAGCTTAGTTAGGGGCCCCCCGGGTTTT. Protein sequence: CASSLVRGPPGF.

The CDR3 loop is CASSTIRGQITEAFF. DNA of the CDR3: TGTGCCAGTAGTACTATCAGGGGGCAGATAACTGAAGCTTTCTTT. The rearrangement uses TRBV19 and TRBJ1-1; 8 nucleotides align to TRBD1. The V gene end was trimmed by 4 bases and the J gene end by 5 bases; junction bases not matched to a gene: 9. Germline CDR1 reads LNHDA; CDR2 reads SQIVND (reference sequence). The CDR3 is made up of 15 amino acids.

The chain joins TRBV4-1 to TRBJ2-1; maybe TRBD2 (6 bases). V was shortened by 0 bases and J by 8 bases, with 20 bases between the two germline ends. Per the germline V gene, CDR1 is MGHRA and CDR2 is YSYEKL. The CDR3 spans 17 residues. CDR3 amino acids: CASSQDGGTWRADEQFF. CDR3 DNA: TGCGCCAGCAGCCAAGATGGGGGGACTTGGAGGGCAGATGAGCAGTTCTTC.

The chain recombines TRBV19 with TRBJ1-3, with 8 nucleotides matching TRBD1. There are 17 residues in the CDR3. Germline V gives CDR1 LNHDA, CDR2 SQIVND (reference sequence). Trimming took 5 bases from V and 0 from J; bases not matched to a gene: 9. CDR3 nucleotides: TGTGCCAGTAGTGCCGGGACAGGAGTTCACTCTGGAAACACCATATATTTT. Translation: CASSAGTGVHSGNTIYF.

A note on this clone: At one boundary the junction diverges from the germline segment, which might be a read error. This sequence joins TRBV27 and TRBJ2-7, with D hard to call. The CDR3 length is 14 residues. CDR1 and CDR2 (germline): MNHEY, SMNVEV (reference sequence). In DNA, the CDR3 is TGTGCCAGCAGTCCCGCTAGTAGCTCCTACGGGCAGTACTTC. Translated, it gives CASSPASSSYGQYF.

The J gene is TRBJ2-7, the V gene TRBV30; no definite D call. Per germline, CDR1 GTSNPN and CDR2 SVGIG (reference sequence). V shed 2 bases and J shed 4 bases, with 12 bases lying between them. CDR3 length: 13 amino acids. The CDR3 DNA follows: TGTGCCTGGAGTAATTGGGGTATGTACGAGCAGTACTTC. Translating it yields CAWSNWGMYEQYF.

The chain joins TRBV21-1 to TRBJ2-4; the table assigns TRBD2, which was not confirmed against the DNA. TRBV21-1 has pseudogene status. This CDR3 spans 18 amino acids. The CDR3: CASSKATSGSGAKNIQYF. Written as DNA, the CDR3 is TGTGCCAGCAGCAAAGCGACTAGCGGGAGTGGAGCCAAAAACATTCAGTACTTC.